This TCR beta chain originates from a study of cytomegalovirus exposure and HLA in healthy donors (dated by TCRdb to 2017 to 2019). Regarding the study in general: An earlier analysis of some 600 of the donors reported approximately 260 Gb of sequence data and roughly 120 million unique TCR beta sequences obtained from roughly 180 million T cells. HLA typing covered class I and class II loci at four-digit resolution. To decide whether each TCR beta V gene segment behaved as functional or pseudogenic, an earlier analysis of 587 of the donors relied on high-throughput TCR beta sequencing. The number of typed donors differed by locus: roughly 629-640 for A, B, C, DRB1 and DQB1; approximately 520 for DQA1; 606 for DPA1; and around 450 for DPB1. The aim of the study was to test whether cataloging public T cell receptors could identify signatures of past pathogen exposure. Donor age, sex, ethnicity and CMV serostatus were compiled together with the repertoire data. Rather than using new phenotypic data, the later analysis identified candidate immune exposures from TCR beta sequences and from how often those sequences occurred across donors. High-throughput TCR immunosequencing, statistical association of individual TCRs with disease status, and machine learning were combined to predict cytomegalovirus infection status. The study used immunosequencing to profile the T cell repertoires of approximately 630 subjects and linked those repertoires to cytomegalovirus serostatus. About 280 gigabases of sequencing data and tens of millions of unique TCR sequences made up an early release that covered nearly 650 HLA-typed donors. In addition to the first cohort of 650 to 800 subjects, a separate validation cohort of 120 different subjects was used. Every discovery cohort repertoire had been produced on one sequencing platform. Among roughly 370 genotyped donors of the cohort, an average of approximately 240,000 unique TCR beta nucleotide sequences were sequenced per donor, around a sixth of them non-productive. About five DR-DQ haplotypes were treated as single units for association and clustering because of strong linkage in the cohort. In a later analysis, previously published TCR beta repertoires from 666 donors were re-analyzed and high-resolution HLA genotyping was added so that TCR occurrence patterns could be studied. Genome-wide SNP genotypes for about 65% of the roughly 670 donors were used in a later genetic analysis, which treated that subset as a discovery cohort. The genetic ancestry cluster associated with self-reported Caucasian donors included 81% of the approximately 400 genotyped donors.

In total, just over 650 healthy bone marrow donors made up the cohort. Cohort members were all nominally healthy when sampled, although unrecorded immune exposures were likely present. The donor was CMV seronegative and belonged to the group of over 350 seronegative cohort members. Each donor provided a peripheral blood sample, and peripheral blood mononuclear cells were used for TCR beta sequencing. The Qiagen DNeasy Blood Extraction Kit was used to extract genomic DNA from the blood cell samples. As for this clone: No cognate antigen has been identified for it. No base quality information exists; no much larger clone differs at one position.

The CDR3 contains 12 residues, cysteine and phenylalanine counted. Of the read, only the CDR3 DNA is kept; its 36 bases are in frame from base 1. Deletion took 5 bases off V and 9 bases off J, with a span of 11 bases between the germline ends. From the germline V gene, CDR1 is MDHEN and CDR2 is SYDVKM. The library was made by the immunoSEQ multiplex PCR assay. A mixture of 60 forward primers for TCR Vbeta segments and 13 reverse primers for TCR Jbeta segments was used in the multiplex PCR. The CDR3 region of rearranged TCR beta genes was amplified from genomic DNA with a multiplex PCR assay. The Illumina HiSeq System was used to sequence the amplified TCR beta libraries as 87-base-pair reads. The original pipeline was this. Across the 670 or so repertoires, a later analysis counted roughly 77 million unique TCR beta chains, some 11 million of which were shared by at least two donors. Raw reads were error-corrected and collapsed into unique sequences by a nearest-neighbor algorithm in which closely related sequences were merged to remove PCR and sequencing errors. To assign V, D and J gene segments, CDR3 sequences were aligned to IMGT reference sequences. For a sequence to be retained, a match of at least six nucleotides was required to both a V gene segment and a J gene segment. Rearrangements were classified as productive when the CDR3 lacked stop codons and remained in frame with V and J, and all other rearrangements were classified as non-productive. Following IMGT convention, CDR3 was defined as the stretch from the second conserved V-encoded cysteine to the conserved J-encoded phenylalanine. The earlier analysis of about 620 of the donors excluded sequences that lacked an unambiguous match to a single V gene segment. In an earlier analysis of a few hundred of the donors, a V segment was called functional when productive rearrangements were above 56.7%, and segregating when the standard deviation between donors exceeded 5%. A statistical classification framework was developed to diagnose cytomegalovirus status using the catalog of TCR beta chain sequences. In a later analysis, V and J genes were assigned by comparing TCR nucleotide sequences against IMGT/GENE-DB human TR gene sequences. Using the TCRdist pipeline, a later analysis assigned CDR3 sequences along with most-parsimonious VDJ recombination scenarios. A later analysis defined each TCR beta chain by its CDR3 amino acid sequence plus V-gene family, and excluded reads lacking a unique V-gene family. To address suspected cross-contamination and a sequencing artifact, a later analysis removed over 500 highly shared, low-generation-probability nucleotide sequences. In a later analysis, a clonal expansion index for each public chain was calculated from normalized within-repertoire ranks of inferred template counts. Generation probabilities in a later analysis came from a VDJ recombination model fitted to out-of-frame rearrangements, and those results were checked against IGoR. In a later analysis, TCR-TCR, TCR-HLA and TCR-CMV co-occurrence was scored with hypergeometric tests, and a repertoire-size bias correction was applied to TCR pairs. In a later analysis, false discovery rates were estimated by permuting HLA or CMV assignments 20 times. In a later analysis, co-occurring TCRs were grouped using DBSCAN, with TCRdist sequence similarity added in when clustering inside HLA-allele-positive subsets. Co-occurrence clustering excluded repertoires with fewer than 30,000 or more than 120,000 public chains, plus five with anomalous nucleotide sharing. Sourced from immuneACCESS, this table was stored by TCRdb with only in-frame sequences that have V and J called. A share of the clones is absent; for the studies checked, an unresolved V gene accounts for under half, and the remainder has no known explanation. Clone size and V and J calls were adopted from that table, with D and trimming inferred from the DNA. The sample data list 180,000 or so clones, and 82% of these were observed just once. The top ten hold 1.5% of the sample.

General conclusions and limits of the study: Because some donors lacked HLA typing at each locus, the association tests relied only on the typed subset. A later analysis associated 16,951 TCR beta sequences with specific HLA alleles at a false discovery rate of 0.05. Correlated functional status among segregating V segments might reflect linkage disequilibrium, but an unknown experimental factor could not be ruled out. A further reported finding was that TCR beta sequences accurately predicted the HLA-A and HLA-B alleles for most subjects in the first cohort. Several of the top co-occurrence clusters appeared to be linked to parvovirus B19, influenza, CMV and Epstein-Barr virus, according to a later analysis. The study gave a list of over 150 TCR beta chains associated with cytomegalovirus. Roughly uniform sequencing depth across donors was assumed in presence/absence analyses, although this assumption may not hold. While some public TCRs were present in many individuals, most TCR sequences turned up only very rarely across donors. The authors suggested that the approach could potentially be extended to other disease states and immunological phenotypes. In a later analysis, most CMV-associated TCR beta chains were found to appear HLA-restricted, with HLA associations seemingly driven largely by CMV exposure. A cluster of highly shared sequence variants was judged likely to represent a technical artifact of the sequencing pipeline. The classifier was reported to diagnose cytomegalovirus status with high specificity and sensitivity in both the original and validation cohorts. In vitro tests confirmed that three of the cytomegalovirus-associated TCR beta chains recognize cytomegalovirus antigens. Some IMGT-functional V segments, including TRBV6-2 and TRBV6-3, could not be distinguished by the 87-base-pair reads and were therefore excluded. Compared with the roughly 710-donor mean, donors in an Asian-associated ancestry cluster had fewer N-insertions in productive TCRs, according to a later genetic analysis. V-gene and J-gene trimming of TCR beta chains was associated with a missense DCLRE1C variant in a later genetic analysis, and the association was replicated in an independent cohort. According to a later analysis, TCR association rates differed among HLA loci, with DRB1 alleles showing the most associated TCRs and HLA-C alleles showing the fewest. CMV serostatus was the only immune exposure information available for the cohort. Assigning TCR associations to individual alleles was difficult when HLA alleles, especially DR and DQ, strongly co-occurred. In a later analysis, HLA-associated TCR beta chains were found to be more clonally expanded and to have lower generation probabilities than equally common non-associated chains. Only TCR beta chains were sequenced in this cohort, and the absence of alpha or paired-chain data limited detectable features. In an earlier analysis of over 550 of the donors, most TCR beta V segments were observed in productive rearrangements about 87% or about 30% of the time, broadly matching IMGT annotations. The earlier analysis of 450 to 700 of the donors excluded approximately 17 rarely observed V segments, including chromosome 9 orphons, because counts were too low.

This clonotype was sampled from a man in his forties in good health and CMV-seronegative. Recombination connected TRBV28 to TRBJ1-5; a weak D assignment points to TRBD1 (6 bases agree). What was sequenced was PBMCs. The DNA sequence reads TGTGCCAGCAGTCAGGGGAACCGGCCCCAGCATTTT. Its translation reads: CASSQGNRPQHF.